Listed below are T cell receptor beta chains from one sample, sequenced in a study of a mutant IDH1 vaccine in newly diagnosed glioma. No cognate antigen is known for these TCRs. Profiling relied on immunoSEQ multiplex PCR, and the TCRdb table lists in-frame clones only, not all of them. The sample has over 95,000 clones, approximately 87% seen once. Sequenced material: PBMCs, taken from a glioma patient whose treatment included an IDH1 peptide vaccine. The receptors stem from a woman between 50 and 59 years old with glioma. CDR3s include the opening cysteine and the closing phenylalanine or tryptophan. The D gene is left open where the match is weak. Part of the rows lack a size; the others show once, few, many or a class for expanded clones.

D gene	clone size	V gene	J gene	CDR3 DNA	CDR3 protein
.	.	TRBV20-1	TRBJ1-2	TGCAGTGTATCAATAGGTCGTGGCTACACCTTC	CSVSIGRGYTF
TRBD2	.	TRBV9	TRBJ2-1	TGTGCCAGCAGCGCGGGGACTACCCATGAGCAGTTCTTC	CASSAGTTHEQFF
.	.	TRBV19	TRBJ2-5	TGTGCCAGTAGTACCGGCGCAGAGACCCAGTACTTC	CASSTGAETQYF
TRBD1	.	TRBV7-3	TRBJ2-3	TGTGCCAGCAGCTCCACAGGGGGCGGCACAGATACGCAGTATTTT	CASSSTGGGTDTQYF
TRBD2	.	TRBV5-1	TRBJ2-2	TGCGCCAGCAGAGCGGGATTTGGGAACACCGGGGAGCTGTTTTTT	CASRAGFGNTGELFF
.	.	TRBV10-3	TRBJ1-1	TGTGCCATCAGTGAGGGAGGGGAGGCCACTGAAGCTTTCTTT	CAISEGGEATEAFF
TRBD1	once	TRBV7-3	TRBJ1-2	TGTGCCAGCAGCGGAGACAGGGACGGCGGCTACACCTTC	CASSGDRDGGYTF
.	.	TRBV6-5	TRBJ1-1	TGTGCCAGCAGCTCCTTAACGTACACTGAAGCTTTCTTT	CASSSLTYTEAFF
TRBD1	.	TRBV28	TRBJ1-4	TGTGCCAGCAGTGAGCGCCGGGACAGGGTTAATGAAAAACTGTTTTTT	CASSERRDRVNEKLFF
.	.	TRBV6-5	TRBJ2-7	TGTGCCAGCAGTTACTCCATTGTGCCCTACGAGCAGTACTTC	CASSYSIVPYEQYF
.	.	TRBV4-1	TRBJ2-7	TGCGCCAGCAGCCCGCGCGGTGCGCCAAGCTCCTACGAGCAGTACTTC	CASSPRGAPSSYEQYF
TRBD2	.	TRBV27	TRBJ2-7	TGTGCCAGCAGCCCCAGAATTCTGCTAGCGGAGGGAGAGCAGTACTTC	CASSPRILLAEGEQYF
.	.	TRBV4-1	TRBJ2-7	TGCGCCAGCAGCCAAGCGGCAGGCCCTTCCTACGAGCAGTACTTC	CASSQAAGPSYEQYF
.	.	TRBV28	TRBJ2-5	TGTGCCAGCAGTTCCCCCGGGGGCGAGGAGACCCAGTACTTC	CASSSPGGEETQYF
TRBD2	.	TRBV10-1	TRBJ2-1	TGCGCCAGCAGTCTAGCGGGAGGGACCCACAATGAGCAGTTCTTC	CASSLAGGTHNEQFF
.	.	TRBV14	TRBJ2-7	TGTGCCAGCAGCCAAGGTCACCGGAGCGCCCAAGGGTACTTC	CASSQGHRSAQGYF
TRBD1	.	TRBV5-1	TRBJ2-2	TGCGCCAGCAGCACCCGGACAGGGAATGCCGGGGAGCTGTTTTTT	CASSTRTGNAGELFF
.	.	TRBV19	TRBJ1-3	TGTGCCAGTAGTATATACGGACGGTACTCTGGAAACACCATATATTTT	CASSIYGRYSGNTIYF
TRBD2	.	TRBV5-1	TRBJ2-3	TGCGCCAGCAGCTTGGGGCTTCGACTAGCGACTAGCACAGATACGCAGTATTTT	CASSLGLRLATSTDTQYF
.	.	TRBV4-1	TRBJ1-6	TGCGCCAGCAGCCTCCAGGGGAGCTCCTATAATTCACCCCTCCACTTT	CASSLQGSSYNSPLHF
.	.	TRBV27	TRBJ2-7	TGTGCCAGCAGTTTATATGGGAGCTCCTACGAGCAGTACTTC	CASSLYGSSYEQYF
.	.	TRBV19	TRBJ2-5	TGTGCCAGTAGCGTTCGGGGGAGCGAGACCCAGTACTTC	CASSVRGSETQYF
.	.	TRBV5-1	TRBJ2-1	TGCGCCAGCAGCTTGTGGGCCACCGGGTCGCCCAAGGATGAGCAGTTCTTC	CASSLWATGSPKDEQFF
TRBD1	.	TRBV28	TRBJ2-7	TGTGCCAGCAGTTTCGGACAGGGGGGAACCTACGAGCAGTACTTC	CASSFGQGGTYEQYF
.	.	TRBV5-1	TRBJ1-1	TGCGCCAGCAGCTTTATAGGAGGGAATTGGTTCTTT	CASSFIGGNWFF
.	.	TRBV25-1	TRBJ1-5	TGTGCCAGCAGTGATACAGGGACAATCGGGAATCAGCCCCAGCATTTT	CASSDTGTIGNQPQHF
TRBD1	.	TRBV9	TRBJ1-2	TGTGCCAGCAGCGGCCCGGGACAGATGACGGGGAACTATGGCTACACCTTC	CASSGPGQMTGNYGYTF
.	.	TRBV5-1	TRBJ1-6	TGCGCCAGCAGCTTGGATGGGCAACATAATTCACCCCTCCACTTT	CASSLDGQHNSPLHF
TRBD1	.	TRBV2	TRBJ1-2	TGTGCCAGCAGGAGGACAGGGAGGAACTATGGCTACACCTTC	CASRRTGRNYGYTF
TRBD1	.	TRBV19	TRBJ2-3	TGTGCCAGTAGTTTCCCGGGACAGGGAACAGATACGCAGTATTTT	CASSFPGQGTDTQYF
TRBD2	.	TRBV14	TRBJ2-3	TGTGCCAGCAGCCTACTCTTAGCGGGGAGCACAGATACGCAGTATTTT	CASSLLLAGSTDTQYF
TRBD2	.	TRBV28	TRBJ2-3	TGTGCCAGCAGTTTGGGACTAGCGGGAGGGCTGGCAGATACGCAGTATTTT	CASSLGLAGGLADTQYF
TRBD1	.	TRBV5-8	TRBJ2-3	TGTGCCAGCAGCTGGATGACAGGGCAAAGCACAGATACGCAGTATTTT	CASSWMTGQSTDTQYF
.	.	TRBV5-4	TRBJ1-1	TGTGCCAGCAGCCTTCCGGGTAGGACAGCCAAGAACACTGAAGCTTTCTTT	CASSLPGRTAKNTEAFF
TRBD1	.	TRBV28	TRBJ1-6	TGTGCCAGCAGCACACCGGGACAGGGGGCAACCTATAATTCACCCCTCCACTTT	CASSTPGQGATYNSPLHF
.	.	TRBV5-1	TRBJ2-1	TGCGCCAGCAGCCCGGGACACCTATACAATGAGCAGTTCTTC	CASSPGHLYNEQFF
.	many	TRBV20-1	TRBJ2-7	TGCGGGTACAGGGACTCCTACGAGCAGTACTTC	CGYRDSYEQYF
TRBD2	.	TRBV15	TRBJ2-7	TGTGCCACCAGCCGACGCGGGAGAGGGACCTACGAGCAGTACTTC	CATSRRGRGTYEQYF
.	.	TRBV6-1	TRBJ1-1	TGTGCCAGCAGTGAATACGCTGAAGCTTTCTTT	CASSEYAEAFF